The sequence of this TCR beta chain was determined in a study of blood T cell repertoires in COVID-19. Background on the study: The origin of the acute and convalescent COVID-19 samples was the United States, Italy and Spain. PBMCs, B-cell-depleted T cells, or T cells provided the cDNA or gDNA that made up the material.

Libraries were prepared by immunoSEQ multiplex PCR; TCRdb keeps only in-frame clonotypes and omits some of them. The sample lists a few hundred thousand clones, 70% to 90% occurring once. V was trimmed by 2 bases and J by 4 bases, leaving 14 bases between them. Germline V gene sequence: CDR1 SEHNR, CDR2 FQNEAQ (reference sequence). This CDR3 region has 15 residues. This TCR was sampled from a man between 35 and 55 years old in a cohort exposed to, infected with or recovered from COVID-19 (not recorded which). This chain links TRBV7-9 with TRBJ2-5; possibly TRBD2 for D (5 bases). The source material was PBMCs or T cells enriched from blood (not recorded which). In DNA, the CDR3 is TGTGCCAGCAGCTTAACGGGTAGCGCGGGAGAGACCCAGTACTTC. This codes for CASSLTGSAGETQYF.